The rows below give T cell receptor beta chains drawn from one sample of a study of sequential checkpoint blockade in melanoma. TCRdb keeps only in-frame clones here, not all; method: immunoSEQ multiplex PCR. The table lists fewer than 40,000 clones, around nine tenths of them singletons. The sequences come from CD8+ T cells sorted from blood (inferred from file names), collected from a patient given nivolumab and ipilimumab in sequence. The receptors derive from a human donor with melanoma. The CDR3 runs from the conserved cysteine through the conserved F or W. Each record gives: V gene, J gene, CDR3 protein.

TRBV25-1	TRBJ1-5	CASSDSDRGSNQPQHF
TRBV7-2	TRBJ1-1	CASSFQGTEAFF
TRBV12-5	TRBJ1-1	CASVRGNTEAFF
TRBV6-5	TRBJ1-1	CASKPGQLMNTEAFF
TRBV5-6	.	CASSKWDRYEQYF
TRBV13	TRBJ2-7	CASSAPSGHYEQYF
TRBV14	TRBJ2-1	CASSRTGAAVDGQFF
TRBV9	TRBJ2-5	CASSGLAGGPVVETQYF
TRBV7-8	TRBJ2-2	CASTTQSGTGNGELFF
TRBV19	TRBJ2-7	CASSISTSREQYF
TRBV28	.	CATINSGTGSSEQYF
TRBV27	TRBJ1-2	CASSFYPANYGYTF
TRBV9	TRBJ2-2	CASSLNTGELFF
TRBV9	TRBJ2-3	CASSVDRGIDTQYF
TRBV5-6	TRBJ1-2	CASSSEEQGAFIGGYTF
TRBV5-1	.	CASSFTSGSYEQYF
TRBV4-2	TRBJ2-2	CASSQVRKLSTGELFF
TRBV6-5	TRBJ2-1	CASKHEREGTNEQFF
TRBV4-2	TRBJ2-6	CASSPPRGAGANVLTF
TRBV7-9	TRBJ2-2	CASSSPGQPTGELFF
TRBV7-6	TRBJ2-5	CASSLYRETQYF
TRBV7-9	TRBJ1-2	CASSLALSGGPDGYTF
TRBV7-8	TRBJ2-2	CASSLTGTAGELFF
TRBV10-2	TRBJ2-2	CASFLFGELFF
TRBV9	TRBJ2-1	CASSVGGRTYNEQFF
TRBV9	TRBJ2-1	CASSVDGRVNNEQFF
TRBV28	TRBJ2-1	CASRLTGGPYNEQFF
TRBV27	TRBJ2-1	CASSSTGTEYNEQFF
TRBV6-5	TRBJ2-7	CASSYSDNYEQYF
TRBV15	TRBJ2-5	CATSTQRVPQETQYF
TRBV30	TRBJ1-1	CAWQGGPEAFF
TRBV6-1	TRBJ2-1	CASTRDRGVYEQFF
TRBV27	TRBJ1-5	CASSLSSVPGGQPQHF
TRBV9	TRBJ2-1	CASSGSAGVSNEQFF
TRBV9	TRBJ2-1	CASSVETFSGRYNEQFF
TRBV7-2	TRBJ1-2	CASSLRGINYGYTF
TRBV7-6	TRBJ1-5	CASSLSEGQPQHF
TRBV6-1	TRBJ1-3	CASRGQGGRNTIYF
TRBV7-2	TRBJ1-1	CASSSLDIIATEAFF
TRBV19	TRBJ2-1	CASSIPGEQFF
TRBV4-1	TRBJ2-2	CASSQARGSSGELFF
TRBV7-9	TRBJ2-1	CASSPRGTGSNEQFF
TRBV7-6	TRBJ2-7	CASSFTQGWEQYF
TRBV6-6	TRBJ2-7	CASSSYPGHSYEQYF
TRBV5-1	TRBJ2-1	CASSLVAEQFF
TRBV4-1	TRBJ1-5	CASSPDRNSNQPQHF
TRBV11-2	TRBJ2-7	CASSDRDRGLDEQYF
TRBV19	TRBJ2-2	CASSNGELFF
TRBV9	TRBJ1-4	CASSSGGATNEKLFF
TRBV10-3	TRBJ1-3	CAISRGQSSGNTIYF
TRBV18	TRBJ2-7	CASSPTGVNYEQYF
TRBV19	TRBJ2-7	CASTVASGAYEQYF
TRBV27	TRBJ2-3	CASSLYPSGSQITDTQYF
TRBV19	TRBJ1-1	CASSIRAAMNTEAFF
TRBV7-6	.	CASSLGQYYEQYF
TRBV29-1	TRBJ1-2	CSVFTGAIGYTF
TRBV14	TRBJ2-2	CASSPVTGVTGELFF
TRBV7-9	TRBJ2-4	CASSHQGGAKNIQYF
TRBV4-2	TRBJ1-1	CASSQVTGGTEAFF